Sequencing of this T cell receptor beta chain was carried out in a study of identical twins (dated by TCRdb to 2015 to 2016). Background on the whole study: The study deep-sequenced TCR alpha and beta repertoires from monozygotic twins, unrelated adults of various ages and cord blood to test whether fetal clonotypes persist. Replicate twin experiments were performed at different times using different library preparation protocols to rule out contamination.

As encoded in the germline V gene (reference sequence), CDR1 is WNHNN while CDR2 is SYGVQD. Counted from cysteine to phenylalanine, this CDR3 has 15 amino acids. The retained sequence is limited to the CDR3, 45 bases, with the frame set at the first base. Only healthy Caucasian donors were included. Miltenyi CD45RO+ enrichment and human naive T-cell isolation kits were used to isolate memory (CD45RO+) and naive T cells from PBMC. The library relied on 5' RACE. The sample was run on an Illumina HiSeq 2000. Template switching added a universal primer binding site, and the final cDNA carried a unique molecular identifier that allowed TCR cDNA molecules to be counted accurately. Specific primers in the conserved constant-segment region were used to synthesize first-strand cDNA for TCR alpha and beta chains. To control for contamination, every cDNA library carried two barcodes: a SMART-Mk sample barcode plus Illumina barcodes. Two successive PCR steps introduced TruSeq adapter sequences along with Illumina sample barcodes. The TCR alpha and beta cDNA libraries were sequenced on the Illumina HiSeq platform using custom primers. Per the original workflow: MiGEC processed the raw reads to extract unique molecular identifiers, while MiXCR was used to determine the CDR3 positions. Recombination models were inferred per individual with the repgenHMM and IGoR tools using an EM algorithm. Shared clonotypes were analyzed with the tcR package in R, and sharing was normalized by the product of cloneset sizes. Out-of-frame nonproductive sequences were analyzed to study raw recombination free of thymic and clonal selection effects. TCRdb trimmed the raw reads at Q25, called clones with MiXCR and kept productive beta chains. Entries that share a CDR3 protein sequence are merged under the most common genes and DNA. The V and J calls shown here were made by TCRdb, not taken from the authors' results. The sample contains 140,000 to 150,000 distinct CDR3 sequences, around 3.6% of them found a single time. Approximately 7.7% of the sample is held by the ten biggest clonotypes.

With regard to this clonotype: What antigen it recognizes has not been identified. A single base separates this from a much larger clone, so it may be a read error.

Results and caveats for the whole study, not just this receptor: Excess twin sharing in beta out-of-frame sequences was weaker because fewer shared sequences lowered the signal-to-noise ratio. In monozygotic twins, recombination models systematically underestimated out-of-frame TCR alpha sharing, but the models matched the sharing seen between unrelated individuals. Because the same donors could not be followed over many years, the conclusions depended on cross-sectional statistical analysis. Invariant T cells such as MAIT and iNKT could partly confound zero-insertion analyses, although diverse VJ usage argued against such confounding for most clonotypes. Abundant cord blood beta clonotypes carried fewer insertions; young adult naive repertoires showed a weaker similar trend, while memory repertoires showed none. Compared with coincidental sharing between unrelated individuals, out-of-frame TCR alpha sequences shared between twins had an excess of sequences with low generation probability.

This receptor was obtained from a man between 18 and 29 years old in good health. This sequence uses TRBV10-1 and TRBJ2-3; a stretch of 12 junction bases matches TRBD2. The sequenced sample was memory T cells sorted from blood. The cell subset or site label on this specimen signifies: CD45RO+ enriched T cells. The DNA sequence follows: TGCTCCAGCAGATCCGGGACTAGCGGGACAGATACGCAGTATTTT. This is translated as CSSRSGTSGTDTQYF.